The 21 T cell receptor beta chains presented below share a single source sample, sequenced in a study of regulatory T cells in long-lasting Graves disease. Arm-PCR with iRepertoire HTBI primers amplified the CDR3 regions for these TCR beta libraries. TCRdb recomputed calls from the multiplex PCR reads with MiXCR, one row per CDR3 protein. This table holds under 400,000 distinct CDR3 sequences, 15% to 20% found once. Time point indicated: newly diagnosed GD, antithyroid drugs for less than 3 months. RNA from PBMCs was the source of the TCR library. The same sample was also used in a study of T cells in Graves' hyperthyroidism and ophthalmopathy.

This sample comprised peripheral blood mononuclear cells (PBMCs), obtained at new diagnosis, from a patient treated with antithyroid drugs. All receptors come from a man aged 40-50 years with Graves disease.

This clonotype has only a few counts. The chain joins TRBV30 to TRBJ2-6; D gene uncertain. V was pared by 2 bases and J by 4 bases, with 6 bases between. The CDR3 sequence is 13 residues long. In germline, CDR1 is GTSNPN, CDR2 SVGIG (reference sequence). The chain's CDR3 is CAWSSGGANVLTF. In DNA form, the CDR3 reads TGTGCCTGGAGTTCCGGGGGGGCCAACGTCCTGACTTTC.

This clonotype was found many times. The rearrangement joins TRBV28 to TRBJ2-4; 9 nucleotides line up with TRBD1. V lost 5 bases to trimming and J lost 1 base; unmatched junction nucleotides: 15. Germline CDR1 MDHEN, CDR2 SYDVKM. This CDR3 is built from 19 residues. CDR3 DNA: TGTGCCAGCAGTATGCCCCTCGGCCGGGACAGGGTGGCCAAAAACATTCAGTACTTC. Its protein is CASSMPLGRDRVAKNIQYF.

A few counts support this clonotype. The chain's CDR3 is CASKTGLSPWGELFF. In DNA, the CDR3 is TGTGCCAGCAAAACCGGACTGAGCCCTTGGGGGGAGCTGTTTTTT. J is TRBJ2-2 and V is TRBV27; D perhaps matches TRBD2 (5 bases). The germline V gene has CDR1 MNHEY and CDR2 SMNVEV (reference sequence). The V and J ends lost 7 bases and 8 bases respectively, with 20 bases between them. The CDR3 length is 15 residues.

The rearrangement links TRBV6-1 to TRBJ1-3; D perhaps matches TRBD1 (6 bases). Germline V gene sequence: CDR1 MNHNS, CDR2 SASEGT. There are 16 residues in the CDR3. V lost 6 bases to trimming and J lost 0 bases, with 15 bases between them. CDR3 loop: CASSSLGGISGNTIYF. Written as DNA, the CDR3 is TGTGCCAGCAGCTCCTTAGGGGGGATCTCTGGAAACACCATATATTTT.

Many counts were recorded for this clonotype. This sequence joins TRBV11-3 and TRBJ1-5; D not certain. Trimming left V 2 bases short and J 4 bases short, with 18 bases between. The CDR3 loop spans 17 amino acids. Looked up from germline, CDR1 is SGHNT and CDR2 is YENEEA. In nucleotides, the CDR3 is TGTGCCAGCAGCTTAAATCCGGGCGGCAGAATAAATCAGCCCCAGCATTTT. Protein: CASSLNPGGRINQPQHF.

This clonotype was seen repeatedly, ten times or more. This chain connects TRBV5-1 to TRBJ1-5, with a weak D call TRBD1 (5 bases). The CDR3 spans 14 residues. Per germline, CDR1 SGHRS and CDR2 YFSETQ. DNA for the CDR3: TGCTCCCCGCAAGGGGCGTCAAGCAATCAGCCCCAGCATTTT. It encodes CSPQGASSNQPQHF.

This clonotype was found many times. The CDR3 nucleotides read TGCGCCAGCAGCTTGTGGGAGCCCGAACTCACAGATACGCAGTATTTT. This gives the protein CASSLWEPELTDTQYF. The genes are TRBV5-1 and TRBJ2-3; D might be TRBD2 (5 bases). The CDR3 loop spans 16 amino acids. Germline V gene lookup returns CDR1 SGHRS and CDR2 YFSETQ. Trimming stripped 1 base from V and 2 bases from J, with 14 bases between.

This clonotype was seen many times. V is TRBV12-3 or TRBV12-4 and J is TRBJ2-1; 8 bases map to TRBD1. The CDR3 consists of 13 residues. Germline trimming cut 5 bases from V and 9 bases from J; bases unmatched to any gene: 6. CDR3 DNA sequence: TGTGCCAGCAGTGTCCAGGGGGCCGGTGAGCAGTTCTTC. Translation: CASSVQGAGEQFF.

Comments on this clonotype: A much larger clone lies a single base off, so this may be a read error. The chain couples TRBV28 to TRBJ1-3; D might be TRBD1 (5 bases). This CDR3 has 14 amino acids. V gave up 3 bases and J gave up 5 bases, with 11 bases separating them. In germline, CDR1 is MDHEN, CDR2 SYDVKM. The chain's CDR3 is CASSLGGPRNTIYF. The CDR3 DNA reads TGTGCCAGCAGTTTGGGGGGACCTCGAAACACCATATATTTT.

Note on this clonotype: This may arise from a read error, as a much more abundant clone is one base away. Because it lacks the conserved phenylalanine or tryptophan at the end, this CDR3 is likely a read error. This rearrangement joins TRBV5-1 to TRBJ1-1, with a weak D call TRBD1 (5 bases). Trimming left V 10 bases short and J 2 bases short, with 12 bases between. The CDR3 loop spans 12 amino acids. In germline, CDR1 is SGHRS, CDR2 YFSETQ. The CDR3 region has the DNA TGCGCCTCCGGCAGGGCTAACACTGAAGCTTTCCTT. Protein sequence: CASGRANTEAFL.

This clonotype was found a few times. The rearrangement uses TRBV7-3 and TRBJ2-1; D is perhaps TRBD2 (5 bases). Trimming pared 5 bases from V and 1 base from J, leaving 12 bases between. The CDR3 has 15 residues. Germline V gene sequence: CDR1 SGHTA, CDR2 FQGTGA. This chain's CDR3 is CASSEDSASYNEQFF. The DNA of the CDR3 is TGTGCCAGCAGCGAGGACTCAGCGTCCTACAATGAGCAGTTCTTC.

For this clonotype: A read error may explain this, as a much larger clone is one base away. The rearrangement links TRBV5-4 to TRBJ2-3; no firm D call. Germline assignment: CDR1 SGHNT and CDR2 YYREEE (reference sequence). This CDR3 spans 14 amino acids. CDR3 bases: TGTGTCAGCAGCTCAACCCTAGGAACAGATACGCAGTATTTT. Protein sequence: CVSSSTLGTDTQYF.

In its sample, this clonotype was seen many times. This chain connects TRBV18 to TRBJ2-2; D unclear. Deletions cut 1 base from V and 6 bases from J, with 9 bases between. The length of the CDR3 is 14 residues. The V gene's germline CDR1 is KGHSH and CDR2 LQKENI. CDR3 in DNA: TGTGCCAGCTCACCACAGGGCATTCCCGGGGAGCTGTTTTTT. This codes for CASSPQGIPGELFF.

This clonotype appeared a few times. V gene TRBV5-1 combines with J gene TRBJ2-3; 7 bases line up with TRBD1. V trimming: 6 bases; J trimming: 0 bases; junction bases outside the gene matches: 4. In germline, CDR1 is SGHRS, CDR2 YFSETQ. The CDR3 runs to 14 residues. The CDR3 DNA follows: TGCGCCAGCAATCCGGGACAGAGCACAGATACGCAGTATTTT. Translated: CASNPGQSTDTQYF.

This clonotype was picked up a small number of times. V gene TRBV30 combines with J gene TRBJ2-7, with 7 bases aligning to TRBD1. The V gene's germline CDR1 is GTSNPN and CDR2 SVGIG (reference sequence). Trimming at V came to 7 bases and at J to 0 bases, leaving 9 bases not matched to a gene. CDR3 length equals 14 residues. CDR3 protein: CAYNRGQASYEQYF. In DNA form, the CDR3 reads TGTGCCTATAACAGGGGCCAAGCCTCCTACGAGCAGTACTTC.

This clonotype was found a few times. J is TRBJ1-6 and V is TRBV4-1; 7 nucleotides agree with TRBD1. This CDR3 contains 14 residues. Trimming cost V 4 bases and J 14 bases; bases outside gene matches: 11. Germline V CDR1 and CDR2: MGHRA, YSYEKL. The CDR3 nucleotides are TGCGCCAGCAGCCCTAGACAGGGCAGCTCGACCCTCCACTTT. Translation gives CASSPRQGSSTLHF.

In its sample, this clonotype was seen many times. The V call is TRBV5-1, the J call TRBJ1-4; TRBD1 matches 9 bases. Germline CDR1 reads SGHRS; CDR2 reads YFSETQ. CDR3 length: 15 amino acids. Unmatched junction bases numbered 10, after V lost 5 bases and J lost 8 bases. The CDR3 DNA follows: TGCGCCAGCAGACCTACAGGGGGCGAAGAAGAAAAACTGTTTTTT. Translation: CASRPTGGEEEKLFF. Variable domain in full (rest from reference TRBV5-1 and TRBJ1-4): KAGVTQTPRYLIKTRGQQVTLSCSPISGHRSVSWYQQTPGQGLQFLFEYFSETQRNKGNFPGRFSGRQFSNSRSEMNVSTLELGDSALYLCASRPTGGEEEKLFFGSGTQLSVL.

The sample holds many counts of this clonotype. This sequence joins TRBV30 and TRBJ2-1; D not resolved. Trimming took off 1 base at V and 10 bases at J, with 8 bases between the two ends. The CDR3 loop spans 11 amino acids. The germline CDR1 and CDR2 sequences are GTSNPN and SVGIG (reference sequence). The CDR3 region has the DNA TGTGCCTGGAGTGACGCGGCGGAGCAGTTCTTC. Translating it yields CAWSDAAEQFF.

The V gene is TRBV6-1, the J gene TRBJ2-7; D may match TRBD1 or TRBD2 (5 bases each). V was clipped by 6 bases and J by 6 bases, with 18 bases between them. Germline V gene lookup returns CDR1 MNHNS and CDR2 SASEGT. This CDR3 is 14 amino acids long. CDR3 sequence reads: CASSPRAGRGEQYF. The CDR3 bases are TGTGCCAGCAGCCCCAGGGCGGGCCGCGGCGAGCAGTACTTC.

This clonotype has ten or more counts. This rearrangement joins TRBV19 to TRBJ2-1; D gene uncertain. The CDR3 is 13 residues long. V dropped 6 bases and J dropped 0 bases, with 6 bases sitting between them. The germline gives CDR1 LNHDA, CDR2 SQIVND (reference sequence). The CDR3 protein is CASRRGSYNEQFF. In DNA form, the CDR3 reads TGTGCCAGTAGGCGAGGCTCCTACAATGAGCAGTTCTTC.

This clonotype has a count of ten or more. The chain couples TRBV28 to TRBJ1-5; D gene unclear. The ends were cut back, 3 bases at V and 8 bases at J, with 8 bases in the middle. Germline values: CDR1 MDHEN, CDR2 SYDVKM. The CDR3 is made up of 12 amino acids. The CDR3 region is CASSFGRKPQHF. In DNA, the CDR3 is TGTGCCAGCAGTTTCGGGAGGAAGCCCCAGCATTTT.